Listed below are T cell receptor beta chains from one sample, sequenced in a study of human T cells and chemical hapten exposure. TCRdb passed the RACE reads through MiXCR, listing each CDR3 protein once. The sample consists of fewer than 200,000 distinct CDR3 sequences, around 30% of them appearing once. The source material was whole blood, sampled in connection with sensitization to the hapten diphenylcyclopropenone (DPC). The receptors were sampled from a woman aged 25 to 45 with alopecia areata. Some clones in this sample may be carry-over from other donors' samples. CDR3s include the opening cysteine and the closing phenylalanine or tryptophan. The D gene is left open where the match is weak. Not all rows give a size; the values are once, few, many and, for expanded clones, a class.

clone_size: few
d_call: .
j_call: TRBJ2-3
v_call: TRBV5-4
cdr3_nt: TGTGCCAGCAGCTTGCGGGGGGCGTCAGATACGCAGTATTTT
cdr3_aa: CASSLRGASDTQYF

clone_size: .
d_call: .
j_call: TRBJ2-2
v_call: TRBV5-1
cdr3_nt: TGCGCCAGCAGCTTGGACGGGACCCCGGCCGGGGAGCTGTTTTTT
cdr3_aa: CASSLDGTPAGELFF

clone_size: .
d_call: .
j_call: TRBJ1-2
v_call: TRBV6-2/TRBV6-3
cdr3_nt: TGTGCCAGCAGTTACGACGGAAACTATGGCTACACCTTC
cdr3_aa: CASSYDGNYGYTF

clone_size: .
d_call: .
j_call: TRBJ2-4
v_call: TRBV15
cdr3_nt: TGTGCCACCAGCAGAGACCGACTTGGGGACATTCAGTACTTC
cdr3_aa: CATSRDRLGDIQYF

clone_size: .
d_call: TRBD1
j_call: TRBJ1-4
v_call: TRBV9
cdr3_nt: TGTGCCAGCAGCTCAGGACAGGCATGGGAAAAACTGTTTTTT
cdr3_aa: CASSSGQAWEKLFF

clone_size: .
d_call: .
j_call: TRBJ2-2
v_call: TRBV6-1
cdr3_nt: TGTGCCAGCAACGCGGGATTGAACACCGGGGAGCTGTTTTTT
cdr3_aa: CASNAGLNTGELFF

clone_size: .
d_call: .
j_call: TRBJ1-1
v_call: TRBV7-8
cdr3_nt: TGTGCCAGCAGCTTAGAAACGGGGAACACTGAAGCTTTCTTT
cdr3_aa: CASSLETGNTEAFF

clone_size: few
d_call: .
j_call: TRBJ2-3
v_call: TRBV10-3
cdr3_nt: TGTGCCATCACGGACCAGGGGACGGATACGCAGTATTTT
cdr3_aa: CAITDQGTDTQYF

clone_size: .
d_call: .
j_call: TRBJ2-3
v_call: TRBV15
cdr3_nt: TGTGCCACCAGCAGAGGTGGGGAAGATACGCAGTATTTT
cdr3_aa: CATSRGGEDTQYF

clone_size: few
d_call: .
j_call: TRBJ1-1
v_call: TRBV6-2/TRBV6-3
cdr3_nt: TGTGCCAGCAGTTCGTTCGGGGACACTGAAGCTTTCTTT
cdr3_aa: CASSSFGDTEAFF

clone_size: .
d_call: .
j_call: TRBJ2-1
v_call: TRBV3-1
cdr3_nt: TGTGCCAGCAGCCTAAAGCGGGCCAATGAGCAGTTCTTC
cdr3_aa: CASSLKRANEQFF

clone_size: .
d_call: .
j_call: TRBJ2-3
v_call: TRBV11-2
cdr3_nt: TGTGCCAGCGCCCCACCGGACGATACGCAGTATTTT
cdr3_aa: CASAPPDDTQYF

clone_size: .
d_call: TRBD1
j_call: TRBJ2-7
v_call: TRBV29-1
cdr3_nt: TGCAGCGTCCCGGGACAGGGGCTCCGCGAGCAGTACTTC
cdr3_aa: CSVPGQGLREQYF

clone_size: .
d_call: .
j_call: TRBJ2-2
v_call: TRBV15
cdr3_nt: TGTGCCACCAAAGTCGGGCCAGGCATGAACACCGGGGAGCTGTTTTTT
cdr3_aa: CATKVGPGMNTGELFF

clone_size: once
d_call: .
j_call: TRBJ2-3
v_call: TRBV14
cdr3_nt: TGTGCCAGCAGCCAAAAAGGGCCATTGCCAGATACGCAGTATTTT
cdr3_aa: CASSQKGPLPDTQYF

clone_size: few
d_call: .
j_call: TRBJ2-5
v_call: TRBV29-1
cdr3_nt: TGCAGCGTTGAATTTGGGTCAGGCGGGACCCAGTACTTC
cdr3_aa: CSVEFGSGGTQYF

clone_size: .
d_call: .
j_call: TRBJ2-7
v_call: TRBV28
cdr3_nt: TGTGCCAGCAGTACACGGGACGGGACCTACGAGCAGTACTTC
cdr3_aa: CASSTRDGTYEQYF

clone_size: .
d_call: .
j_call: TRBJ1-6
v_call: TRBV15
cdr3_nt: TGTGCCACCAGCAGAGACAGGTCCGCCAAGGGTTCACCCCTCCACTTT
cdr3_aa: CATSRDRSAKGSPLHF

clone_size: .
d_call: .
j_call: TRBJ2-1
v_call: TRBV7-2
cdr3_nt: TGTGCCAGCAGCACCCCTCCGGGGAGTGCGTCCTACAATGAGCAGTTCTTC
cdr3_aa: CASSTPPGSASYNEQFF

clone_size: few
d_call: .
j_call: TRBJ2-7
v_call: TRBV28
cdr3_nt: TGTGCCAGCAGCCTAGCGAGCGGATACTACGAGCAGTACTTC
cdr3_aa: CASSLASGYYEQYF

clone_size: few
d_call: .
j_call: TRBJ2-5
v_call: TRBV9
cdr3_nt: TGTGCCAGCAGCGTAGGGCCCCAAGAGACCCAGTACTTC
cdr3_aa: CASSVGPQETQYF

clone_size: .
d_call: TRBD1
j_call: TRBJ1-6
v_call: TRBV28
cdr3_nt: TGTGCCAGCAGTTTATCAGGGGACAGAAGTTCACCCCTCCACTTT
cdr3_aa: CASSLSGDRSSPLHF

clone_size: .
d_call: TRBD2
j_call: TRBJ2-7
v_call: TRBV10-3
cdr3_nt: TGTGCCATCGGTGGACTAGCGGATTCAAGCTCCTACGAGCAGTACTTC
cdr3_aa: CAIGGLADSSSYEQYF

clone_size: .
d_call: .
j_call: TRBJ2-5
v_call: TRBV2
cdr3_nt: TGTGCCACCCGCGGACAGAACCAAGAGACCCAGTACTTC
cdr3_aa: CATRGQNQETQYF

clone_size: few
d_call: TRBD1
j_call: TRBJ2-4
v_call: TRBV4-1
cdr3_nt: TGCGCCAGCAGCAATGCAGGGGGCAAAAACATTCAGTACTTC
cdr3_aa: CASSNAGGKNIQYF

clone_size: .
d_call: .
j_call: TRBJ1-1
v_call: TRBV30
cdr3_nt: TGTGCCTGGAGGACAGCGAACACTGAAGCTTTCTTT
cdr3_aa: CAWRTANTEAFF

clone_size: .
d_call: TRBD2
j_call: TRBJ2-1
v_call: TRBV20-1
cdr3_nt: TGCAGTGCTAGTGGGGGACTAGCGGGAGACAATGAGCAGTTCTTC
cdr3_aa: CSASGGLAGDNEQFF

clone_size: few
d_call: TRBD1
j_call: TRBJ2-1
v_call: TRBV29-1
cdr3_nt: TGCAGCGCCCTGGGACAGACAATGGTCTATGAGCAGTTCTTC
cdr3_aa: CSALGQTMVYEQFF

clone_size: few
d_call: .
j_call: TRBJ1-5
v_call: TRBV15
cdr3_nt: TGTGCCACCAGCAGAGACCCCGCCGATCAGCCCCAGCATTTT
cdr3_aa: CATSRDPADQPQHF

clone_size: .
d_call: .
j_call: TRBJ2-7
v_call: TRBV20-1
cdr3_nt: TGCAGTGCTAGGGGGTCCTGGGGTTCCTACGAGCAGTACTTC
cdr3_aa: CSARGSWGSYEQYF

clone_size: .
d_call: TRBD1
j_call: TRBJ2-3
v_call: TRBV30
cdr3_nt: TGTGCCTGGAGCAGGGGGCTAAGCCCAGATACGCAGTATTTT
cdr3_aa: CAWSRGLSPDTQYF

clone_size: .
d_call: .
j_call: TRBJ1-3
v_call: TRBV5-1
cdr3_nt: TGCGCCAGCAGGGAGGGACTGATCTCTGGAAACACCATATATTTT
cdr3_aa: CASREGLISGNTIYF

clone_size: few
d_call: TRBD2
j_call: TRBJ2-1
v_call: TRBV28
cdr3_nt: TGTGCCAGCAGTTCTGCTAGCGGGGGACACTACAATGAGCAGTTCTTC
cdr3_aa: CASSSASGGHYNEQFF

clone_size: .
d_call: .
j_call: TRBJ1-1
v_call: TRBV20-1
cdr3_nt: TGCAGCGCTTTCGTTGAGGCCATGAACACTGAAGCTTTCTTT
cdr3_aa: CSAFVEAMNTEAFF

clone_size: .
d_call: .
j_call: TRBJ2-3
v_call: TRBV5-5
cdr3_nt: TGTGCCAGCAGCGTCGGACAAGTGCTTAGCACAGATACGCAGTATTTT
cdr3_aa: CASSVGQVLSTDTQYF

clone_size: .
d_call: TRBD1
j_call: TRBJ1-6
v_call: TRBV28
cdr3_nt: TGTGCCAGCAGTCCTCCGGGACAGACCGTGTATAATTCACCCCTCCACTTT
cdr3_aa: CASSPPGQTVYNSPLHF

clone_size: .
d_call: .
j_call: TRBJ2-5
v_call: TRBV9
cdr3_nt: TGTGCCAGCAGCGTAGACCTGGGAGAGACCCAGTACTTC
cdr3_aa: CASSVDLGETQYF

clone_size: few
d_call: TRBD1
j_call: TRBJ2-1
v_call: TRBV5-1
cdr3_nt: TGCGCCAGCAGCTTGGGACAGGGGATCGGCCGGGAGCAGTTCTTC
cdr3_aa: CASSLGQGIGREQFF

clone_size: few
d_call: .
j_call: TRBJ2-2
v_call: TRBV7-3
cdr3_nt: TGTGCCAGCAGCCGGGACTCTAACACCGGGGAGCTGTTTTTT
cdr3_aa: CASSRDSNTGELFF

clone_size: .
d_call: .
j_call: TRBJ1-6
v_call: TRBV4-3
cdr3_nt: TGCGCCAGCAGCCAAGATAGGGTCTTTGGTGGTTCACCCCTCCACTTT
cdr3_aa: CASSQDRVFGGSPLHF

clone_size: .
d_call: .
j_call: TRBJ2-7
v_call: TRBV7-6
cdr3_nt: TGTGCCAGCAGCCAATCAGGGGGCCGGGAGGGCCCAAACTACGAGCAGTACTTC
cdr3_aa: CASSQSGGREGPNYEQYF

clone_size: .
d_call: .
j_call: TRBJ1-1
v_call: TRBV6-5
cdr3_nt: TGTGCCAGCAGTCACAGTCTCACTGAAGCTTTCTTT
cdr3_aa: CASSHSLTEAFF

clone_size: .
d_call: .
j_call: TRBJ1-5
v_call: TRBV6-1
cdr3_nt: TGTGCCAGCAGGGAGGGAGGCAATCAGCCCCAGCATTTT
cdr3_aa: CASREGGNQPQHF

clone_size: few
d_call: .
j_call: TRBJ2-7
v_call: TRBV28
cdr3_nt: TGTGCCAGCAGTCCGGCCGACACCTACGAGCAGTACTTC
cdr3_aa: CASSPADTYEQYF